This T cell receptor (beta chain) comes out of a study of shared clonotypes between healthy human individuals (dated by TCRdb to the early 2020s). A note on the overall study: A few men and two women, aged 18 to 49 years, made up the cohort. Per donor, leukapheresis produced somewhere between about 0.94 and 10 billion PBMCs. To estimate repertoire size and how much clonotype sharing occurs between individuals, the study deeply sequenced the blood TCR repertoires of five healthy adults. For each donor, CD4 naive and CD4 memory were each run on three plates, CD8 naive on two plates, and CD8 memory on one plate. To increase sequencing depth and limit assay-specific biases, different laboratories used diverse techniques to prepare libraries and sequence TCR repertoires.

Taken from the germline V gene (reference sequence), the CDR1 and CDR2 loops are LNHNV and YYDKDF. The CDR3 covers 16 residues, taking in both the cysteine and the phenylalanine. Just CDR3 DNA is preserved here, 48 bases in frame from base 1. V was cut back by 2 bases and J by 3 bases, leaving a gap of 17 bases between them. Healthy HIV-negative adults with no recently reported acute infections or vaccinations were included as donors. Every donor was a Caucasian adult residing in Nashville, Tennessee, USA. Magnetic negative selection was used to enrich CD4+ T cells, after which naive cells were positively selected on CD45RA and the negative fraction became the memory subset. Blood was obtained by leukapheresis, after which PBMCs were separated by Ficoll-Histopaque density gradient centrifugation and cryopreserved in liquid nitrogen vapor phase. Analytical flow cytometry was used to check the purity and quantity of each magnetically sorted T cell population. Each sorted fraction had its genomic DNA isolated and then quantified by UV absorbance on a Nanodrop 2000c.

Points the paper makes about the study in general: Estimated clonotype richness was generally larger for naive than for memory subsets. Pairwise subsampling led to the expectation that sequencing depth would affect the degree of clonotype sharing among donors. Clonotypes shared by all four sorted-subset donors showed higher generation probabilities than non-shared clonotypes. Sampling was restricted to blood, and TCR repertoires in tissue are likely to differ from TCR repertoires in blood. Incomplete sequencing was indicated by rarefaction of sorted-subset datasets, despite the large sequencing depth. Because the study included only a small number of donors, the genetic and exposure-history diversity represented was limited. Across four donors, approximately 4.6% of naive CD4, roughly 3.5% of naive CD8, about 2.3% of memory CD4, and under 0.45% of memory CD8 clonotypes were shared.

Worth noting for this clone: What this receptor recognizes is not known. It has no much larger one-base neighbor in the sample; base qualities were not kept.

TCR CDR3 regions were amplified from genomic DNA by multiplex PCR using the deep immunoSEQ assay. For each cell subset, the extracted genomic DNA was distributed evenly across all wells of several immunoSEQ 96-well plates, and each plate served as one replicate. Each replicate PCR for sorted subsets received around 200 ng genomic DNA, equal to tens of thousands of T cell genomes. Purified libraries were measured with a Qubit 3.0 fluorometer, size-checked on a Bioanalyzer 2100, and measured again with the KAPA Library Quantification kit. A separate single-read 150-cycle Illumina NextSeq 550 flow cell was used to sequence each immunoSEQ 96-well plate. Regarding the original processing steps: Because the immunoSEQ output included only junctional sequences and no quality scores, the filtering could not be the same as the filtering used for full-length reads. Sequences were annotated with PyIR, a Python wrapper for IgBLAST v1.9, using IMGT germline references to assign V/J genes and CDR3. Reads with weak V/J assignments (E-value above 1e-6), missing CDR3, stop codons, out-of-frame junctions, or ambiguous translated residues were removed. V3J clonotypes were defined as sequences sharing an identical inferred V gene, J gene, and CDR3 amino acid sequence. Percentage overlap between repertoires was computed as shared unique clonotypes divided by the size of the smaller repertoire. Three approaches were used to assess repertoire richness: RTK rarefaction, the Chao1 estimator, and Recon v2.1 estimates of unobserved clonotypes. OLGA was used to compute generation probabilities for all TCRbeta clonotypes that the gDNA method yielded from a handful of donors. Entries here come from immuneACCESS through TCRdb and include only in-frame sequences with V and J called. Some clones fail to appear in such tables; in the studies checked, an unresolved V gene covers under half of the shortfall, and the cause of the remainder is unknown. The V and J calls and clone size were taken over from that table, and D and trimming were inferred from the DNA. Within this sample are around 240,000 clones, with approximately 70% of them counted one time only. The ten largest clones represent around 10% of the sample.

What was sequenced was memory CD4+ T cells sorted from blood. The meaning of the sample's cell subset or site label: CD45RA-negative fraction. The sequence links TRBV15 to TRBJ2-7; TRBD1 is a possible D gene, resting on 6 matching bases. This clonotype was obtained from a man aged 25-45 years in good health. The CDR3 sequence is CATSRIDRYIDYEQYF. The DNA sequence is as follows: TGTGCCACCAGCAGAATTGACAGGTATATAGACTACGAGCAGTACTTC.